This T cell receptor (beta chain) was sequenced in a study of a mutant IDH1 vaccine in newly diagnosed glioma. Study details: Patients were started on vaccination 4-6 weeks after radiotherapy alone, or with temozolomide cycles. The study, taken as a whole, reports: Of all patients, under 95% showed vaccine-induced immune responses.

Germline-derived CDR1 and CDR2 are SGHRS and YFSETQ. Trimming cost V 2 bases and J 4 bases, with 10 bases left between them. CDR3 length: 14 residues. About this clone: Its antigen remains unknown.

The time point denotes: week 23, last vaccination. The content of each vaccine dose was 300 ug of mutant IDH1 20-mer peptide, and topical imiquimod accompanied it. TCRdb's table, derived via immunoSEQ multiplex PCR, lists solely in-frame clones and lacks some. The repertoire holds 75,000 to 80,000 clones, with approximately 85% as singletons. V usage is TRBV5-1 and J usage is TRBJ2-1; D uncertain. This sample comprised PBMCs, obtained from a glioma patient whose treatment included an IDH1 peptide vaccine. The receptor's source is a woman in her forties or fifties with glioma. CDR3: CASSLSHPYNEQFF. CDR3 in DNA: TGCGCCAGCAGCTTAAGTCATCCTTACAATGAGCAGTTCTTC. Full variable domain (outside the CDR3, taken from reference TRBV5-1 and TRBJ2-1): KAGVTQTPRYLIKTRGQQVTLSCSPISGHRSVSWYQQTPGQGLQFLFEYFSETQRNKGNFPGRFSGRQFSNSRSEMNVSTLELGDSALYLCASSLSHPYNEQFFGPGTRLTVL.